The sequence of this T cell receptor beta chain was determined in a study of neurological immune-mediated disorders. Study results and limitations: TCR-beta repertoires seemed private in all groups, with no expanded CDR3 amino acid sequences shared.

This CDR3 has 14 residues. The germline V gene has CDR1 ENHRY and CDR2 SYGVKD. The V and J ends lost 3 bases and 6 bases, in that order; junction bases with no gene match: 5. This clonotype has a count of ten or more. Its antigen is as yet unknown. As for the cDNA, it was generated by 5'RACE with 10-nucleotide random UMIs. Over 180 million TCR-beta sequences, together covering 15-18 subjects, were produced by every individual sequencing run that was carried out. TCRdb used MiXCR to reprocess the 5' RACE reads, holding one entry per CDR3 protein. The repertoire includes 30,000 to 35,000 distinct CDR3 sequences, roughly 23% of them detected once, and about 27% sits in the top ten.

The TCR comes from a man aged 45-60 years with HTLV-1-associated myelopathy (HAM/TSP). The sequenced material came from CD4+ T cells from blood. J is TRBJ2-3 and V is TRBV10-3, with 8 positions matching TRBD1. The CDR3, as DNA: TGTGCCATCAGTGAAACAGGGGGAGCGGATACGCAGTATTTT. Its protein is CAISETGGADTQYF.